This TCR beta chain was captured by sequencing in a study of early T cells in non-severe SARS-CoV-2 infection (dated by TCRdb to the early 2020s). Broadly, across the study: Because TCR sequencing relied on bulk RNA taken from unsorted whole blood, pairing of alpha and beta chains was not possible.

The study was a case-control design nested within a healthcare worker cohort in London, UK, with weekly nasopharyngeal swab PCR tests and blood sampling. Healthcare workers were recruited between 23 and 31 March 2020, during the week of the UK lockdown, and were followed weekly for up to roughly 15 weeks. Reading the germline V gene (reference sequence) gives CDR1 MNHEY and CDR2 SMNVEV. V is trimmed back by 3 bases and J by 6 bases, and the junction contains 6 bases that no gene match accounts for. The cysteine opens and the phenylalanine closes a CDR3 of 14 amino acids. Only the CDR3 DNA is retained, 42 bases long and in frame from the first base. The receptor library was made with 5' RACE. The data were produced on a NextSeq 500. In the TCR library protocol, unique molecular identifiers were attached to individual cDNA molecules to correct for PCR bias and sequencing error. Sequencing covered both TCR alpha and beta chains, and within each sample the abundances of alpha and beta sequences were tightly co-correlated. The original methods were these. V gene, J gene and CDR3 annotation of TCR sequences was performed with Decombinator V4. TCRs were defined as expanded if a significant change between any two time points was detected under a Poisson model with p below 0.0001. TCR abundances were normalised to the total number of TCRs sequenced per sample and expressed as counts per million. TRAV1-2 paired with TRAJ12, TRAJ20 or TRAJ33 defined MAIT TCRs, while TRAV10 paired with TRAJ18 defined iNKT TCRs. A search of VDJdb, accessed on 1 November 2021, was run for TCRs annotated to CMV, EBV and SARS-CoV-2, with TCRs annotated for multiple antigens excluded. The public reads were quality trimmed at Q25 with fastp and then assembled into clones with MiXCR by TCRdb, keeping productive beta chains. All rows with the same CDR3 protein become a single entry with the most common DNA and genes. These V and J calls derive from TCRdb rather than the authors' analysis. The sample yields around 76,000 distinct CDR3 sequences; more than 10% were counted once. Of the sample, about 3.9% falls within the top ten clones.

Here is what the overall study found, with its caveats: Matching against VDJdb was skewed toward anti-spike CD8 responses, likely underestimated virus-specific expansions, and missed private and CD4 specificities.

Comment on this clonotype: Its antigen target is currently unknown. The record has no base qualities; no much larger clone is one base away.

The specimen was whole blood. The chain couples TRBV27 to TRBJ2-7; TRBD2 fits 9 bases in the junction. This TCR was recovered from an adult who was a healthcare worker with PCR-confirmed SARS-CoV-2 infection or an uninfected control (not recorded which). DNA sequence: TGTGCCAGCAGTTTCCTAGCGGGACCCAGCGAGCAGTACTTC. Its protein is CASSFLAGPSEQYF.